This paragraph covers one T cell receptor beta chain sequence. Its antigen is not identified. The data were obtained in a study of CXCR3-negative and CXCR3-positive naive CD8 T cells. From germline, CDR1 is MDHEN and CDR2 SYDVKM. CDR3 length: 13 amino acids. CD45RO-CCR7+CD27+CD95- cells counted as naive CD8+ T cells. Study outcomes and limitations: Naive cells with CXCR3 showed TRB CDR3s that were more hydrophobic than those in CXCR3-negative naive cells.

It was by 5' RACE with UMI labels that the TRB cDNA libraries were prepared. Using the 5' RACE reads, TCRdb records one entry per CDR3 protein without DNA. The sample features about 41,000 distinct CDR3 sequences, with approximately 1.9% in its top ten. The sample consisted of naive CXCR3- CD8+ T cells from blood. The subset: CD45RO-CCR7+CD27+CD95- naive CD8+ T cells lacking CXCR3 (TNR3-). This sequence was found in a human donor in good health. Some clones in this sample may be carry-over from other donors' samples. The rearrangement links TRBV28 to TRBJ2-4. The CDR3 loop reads CASTGLAKNIQYF.